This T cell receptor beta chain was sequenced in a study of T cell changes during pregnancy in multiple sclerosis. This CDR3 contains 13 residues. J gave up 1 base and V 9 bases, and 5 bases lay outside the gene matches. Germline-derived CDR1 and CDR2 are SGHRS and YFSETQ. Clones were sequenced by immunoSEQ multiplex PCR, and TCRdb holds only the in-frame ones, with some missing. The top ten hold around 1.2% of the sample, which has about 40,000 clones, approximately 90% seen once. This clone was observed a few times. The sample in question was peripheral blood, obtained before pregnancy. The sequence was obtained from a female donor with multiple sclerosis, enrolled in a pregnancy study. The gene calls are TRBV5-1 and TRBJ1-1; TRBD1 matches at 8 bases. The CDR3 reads CATKDRANTEAFF. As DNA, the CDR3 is TGCGCCACCAAGGACAGGGCGAACACTGAAGCTTTCTTT.